This T cell receptor (beta chain) was identified during a study of cytomegalovirus exposure and HLA in healthy donors. Study-level information: The 120 validation repertoires used the same platform as the 550 to 850 first-cohort repertoires (as reported by a later analysis). General observations from the study: Published work reported that the classifier diagnosed cytomegalovirus status with high specificity and sensitivity. Cytomegalovirus association was assigned to around 150 TCR beta chains.

Sequencing was performed with immunoSEQ multiplex PCR; in TCRdb, only in-frame clones are kept and a portion is missing. Of hundreds of thousands of clones listed, about nine tenths are singletons. In germline, CDR1 is MNHEY, CDR2 SMNVEV (reference sequence). The CDR3 covers 13 residues. Trimming took off 5 bases at V and 3 bases at J, with 11 bases between the two ends. About this clone: Its antigen is currently unknown.

This receptor was taken from a woman under 30 in good health and CMV-seropositive. Sequencing used PBMCs. The chain employs TRBV27 and TRBJ2-7; D may be TRBD1 (6 bases). As DNA, the CDR3 is TGTGCCAGCAGTGGGGGACATCTCTACGAGCAGTACTTC. This encodes CASSGGHLYEQYF.